Sequencing of this TCR beta chain was carried out in a study of cytomegalovirus exposure and HLA in healthy donors (dated by TCRdb to the late 2010s). General notes on the study: An earlier analysis of about 530 of the donors reported around 280 Gb of sequence data and 90 million to 120 million unique TCR beta sequences obtained from some 170 million T cells. An early release that covered several hundred HLA-typed donors contained around 300 gigabases of sequencing data and around 85 million unique TCR sequences. Among the roughly 390 genotyped donors, around 81% belonged to the genetic ancestry cluster associated with self-reported Caucasian donors. The study was designed to test whether signatures of past pathogen exposure could be identified by cataloging public T cell receptors. The study used immunosequencing to profile the T cell repertoires of 600 to 850 subjects and linked those repertoires to cytomegalovirus serostatus. Besides the first cohort of more than 650 subjects, a separate validation cohort made up of 120 different subjects was used. High-throughput TCR immunosequencing, statistical association of individual TCRs with disease status, and machine learning were combined to predict cytomegalovirus infection status. To study patterns of TCR occurrence, a later analysis re-analyzed previously published TCR beta repertoires from more than 550 donors and added high-resolution HLA genotyping. Rather than using new phenotypic data, the later analysis identified candidate immune exposures from TCR beta sequences and from how often those sequences occurred across donors. In an earlier analysis of 500 to 650 of the donors, high-throughput TCR beta sequencing was used to judge whether each TCR beta V gene segment behaved as functional or pseudogenic. Donor age, sex, ethnicity and CMV serostatus were compiled alongside the repertoire data. In a later genetic analysis, genome-wide SNP genotypes for about three fifths of the roughly 670 donors were used, and that subset was treated as a discovery cohort. All discovery cohort repertoires had been generated using a single sequencing platform. HLA typing covered class I and class II loci at four-digit resolution. Typing coverage differed by locus: A, B, C, DRB1 and DQB1 were typed in roughly 629-640 donors, DQA1 in approximately 520, DPA1 in roughly 590, and DPB1 in around 490. A handful of DR-DQ haplotypes were treated as single units for association and clustering because of strong linkage in the cohort. Among about 400 genotyped donors of the cohort, an average of around 250,000 unique TCR beta nucleotide sequences was sequenced per donor, of which about 19% were non-productive. The full study reports these points: Immune exposure information for the cohort was limited to CMV serostatus. The 87-base-pair reads could not distinguish some IMGT-functional V segments, including TRBV6-2 and TRBV6-3, so those segments were excluded. A few of the identified cytomegalovirus-associated TCR beta chains were confirmed in vitro to be specific for cytomegalovirus antigens. A further reported finding was that TCR beta sequences accurately predicted the HLA-A and HLA-B alleles for most subjects in the first cohort. A later analysis reported that several top co-occurrence clusters appeared linked to parvovirus B19, influenza, CMV and Epstein-Barr virus. In an earlier analysis of roughly 500 of the donors, most TCR beta V segments appeared in productive rearrangements about 87% or about 30% of the time, broadly matching IMGT annotations. In a later analysis, the rate of TCR association differed among HLA loci, with DRB1 alleles having the most associated TCRs and HLA-C alleles having the fewest. At a false discovery rate of 0.05, a later analysis linked 16,951 TCR beta sequences to specific HLA alleles. According to the authors, the approach could potentially be generalized to other disease states and immunological phenotypes. Because counts were too low, 15 to 20 rarely observed V segments, including chromosome 9 orphons, were excluded from the earlier analysis of 587 of the donors. Correlated functional status among segregating V segments might be attributable to linkage disequilibrium, but an unknown experimental factor could not be ruled out. A later genetic analysis associated a missense DCLRE1C variant with V-gene and J-gene trimming of TCR beta chains, and an independent cohort replicated the association. According to a later analysis, most CMV-associated TCR beta chains appeared to be HLA-restricted, and the HLA associations seemed to be driven largely by CMV exposure. A cluster of highly shared sequence variants was judged likely to be a technical artifact of the sequencing pipeline. Cytomegalovirus status was reported to be diagnosed by the classifier with high specificity and sensitivity in both the original and validation cohorts. The presence/absence analyses assumed that sequencing depth was roughly uniform across donors, and that assumption may not be true. In a later analysis, HLA-associated TCR beta chains showed more clonal expansion and lower generation probabilities than non-associated chains that were equally common. This cohort had only TCR beta chains sequenced, and the lack of alpha or paired-chain data limited which features could be detected. A later genetic analysis reported fewer N-insertions in productive TCRs among donors in an Asian-associated ancestry cluster than the approximately 700-donor mean. While some public TCRs were present in many individuals, most TCR sequences turned up only very rarely across donors. The study listed around 160 TCR beta chains as associated with cytomegalovirus. Assigning TCR associations to individual alleles was difficult when HLA alleles, especially DR and DQ, strongly co-occurred. Because some donors lacked HLA typing at each locus, the association tests relied only on the typed subset.

Library preparation was by the immunoSEQ multiplex PCR assay. For the multiplex PCR, a mixture combining 60 forward primers for TCR Vbeta segments and 13 reverse primers for TCR Jbeta segments was used. The CDR3 region of rearranged TCR beta genes was amplified from genomic DNA by a multiplex PCR assay. The amplified TCR beta libraries were sequenced on the Illumina HiSeq System as 87-base-pair reads. As for the original processing: In a later analysis, 80 million or so unique TCR beta chains were counted across the 650 to 700 repertoires, and approximately 11 million of these chains were shared by at least two donors. Raw reads were error-corrected and collapsed into unique sequences by a nearest-neighbor algorithm in which closely related sequences were merged to remove PCR and sequencing errors. Alignment of CDR3 sequences to IMGT reference sequences was used to assign V, D and J gene segments. For a sequence to be retained, at least a six-nucleotide match to both a V gene segment and a J gene segment was required. Rearrangements were classified as productive when the CDR3 lacked stop codons and remained in frame with V and J, and all other rearrangements were classified as non-productive. Following IMGT convention, CDR3 was defined as the stretch from the second conserved V-encoded cysteine up to the conserved J-encoded phenylalanine. The earlier analysis of 587 of the donors excluded any sequence lacking an unambiguous match to a single V gene segment. In an earlier analysis of approximately 590 of the donors, a V segment was called functional when productive rearrangements were above 56.7%, and segregating when the standard deviation between donors exceeded 5%. A statistical classification framework was built to diagnose cytomegalovirus status from the catalog of TCR beta chain sequences. A later analysis assigned V and J genes by comparing TCR nucleotide sequences with IMGT/GENE-DB human TR gene sequences. In a later analysis, CDR3 sequences and most-parsimonious VDJ recombination scenarios were assigned using the TCRdist pipeline. In a later analysis, each TCR beta chain was defined by its CDR3 amino acid sequence together with its V-gene family, and reads lacking a unique V-gene family were excluded. In a later analysis, nearly 600 highly shared, low-generation-probability nucleotide sequences were removed to address suspected cross-contamination and a sequencing artifact. In a later analysis, a clonal expansion index was calculated for each public chain from normalized within-repertoire ranks of inferred template counts. Generation probabilities in a later analysis came from a VDJ recombination model fitted to out-of-frame rearrangements, and those results were checked against IGoR. In a later analysis, hypergeometric tests were used to score TCR-TCR, TCR-HLA and TCR-CMV co-occurrence, with a repertoire-size bias correction applied to TCR pairs. A later analysis estimated false discovery rates by permuting HLA or CMV assignments 20 times. A later analysis grouped co-occurring TCRs with DBSCAN, adding TCRdist sequence similarity when clustering within HLA-allele-positive subsets. Repertoires with fewer than 30,000 or more than 120,000 public chains, plus five repertoires with anomalous nucleotide sharing, were excluded from co-occurrence clustering. TCRdb limited this immuneACCESS table to in-frame rearrangements with V and J called. A share of clones is missing; checked studies link under half to unresolved V genes, and the rest is unexplained. For V, J and clone size, that table is used; D and trimming come from the DNA. The sample profile shows some 130,000 clones; about 80% of them were found once. Less than 1.5% of the sample is in the top ten clones.

Points on this clone: The antigen it binds to is not known. No quality values exist for individual bases; no much larger clone is one base distant.

The germline V gene gives CDR1 as SGHRS and CDR2 as YFSETQ. V sheds 0 bases and J sheds 5 bases, leaving 11 bases between their ends. The CDR3, from cysteine to phenylalanine, totals 15 residues. The entry retains the CDR3 DNA only, 45 bases that are in frame from base 1. The cohort consisted of hundreds of healthy bone marrow donors. At the time of sampling, all cohort members were nominally healthy, though unrecorded immune exposures were likely present. The donor tested CMV seropositive, placing the donor among the 289 seropositive members of the cohort. A peripheral blood sample was provided by each donor, and peripheral blood mononuclear cells were used for TCR beta sequencing. Genomic DNA extraction from the blood cell samples was performed with the Qiagen DNeasy Blood Extraction Kit.

The specimen sequenced was PBMCs. The origin of this receptor is a male donor in good health and CMV-seropositive. The chain employs TRBV5-1 and TRBJ2-2; there is no confident call for the D gene. The CDR3 region has the sequence CASSLGAIPTGELFF. Here is the DNA: TGCGCCAGCAGCTTGGGGGCCATACCAACCGGGGAGCTGTTTTTT. With the rest looked up from the reference TRBV5-1 and TRBJ2-2 genes rather than sequenced, the full variable domain is KAGVTQTPRYLIKTRGQQVTLSCSPISGHRSVSWYQQTPGQGLQFLFEYFSETQRNKGNFPGRFSGRQFSNSRSEMNVSTLELGDSALYLCASSLGAIPTGELFFGEGSRLTVL.